This is a list of T cell receptor beta chains from one sample in a study of T-cell reconstitution after alpha-beta-depleted transplantation in children. TCRdb re-called the PCR reads with MiXCR, one entry per CDR3 protein. The sample carries about 980,000 distinct CDR3 sequences, roughly 29% recorded once. The sample was PBMCs, mostly from graft donor cells, taken 360 days after TCRalphabeta/CD19-depleted stem cell transplant. The receptors come from a boy younger than two who had a stem cell transplant for SCID, so the T cells may come from the graft donor. The conserved cysteine and the conserved F or W are not part of the CDR3 here. A clone size is listed for some rows: how often the clone was seen (once, few, many), or a class if it is expanded.

>NA|TRBV6-5
ASSYRPGQGIGELF
>NA|TRBV20-1
SARGQGTPTVFYGYT
>NA|TRBV2
ASKMGLAGGLTGELF
>NA|TRBV5-6
ASSLRPFSSIRDRGSGELF
>few|TRBV28
ASSPRTGTAGYT
>NA|TRBV11-1
ASSLVSWNSSSYNEQF
>once|TRBV7-7
ASSFGFGTQKF
>few|TRBV5-1
ASSLEDREETQY
>NA|TRBV19
ASSIAGGLNTEAF
>NA|TRBV10-3
AISEPIKGVRQGSTYEQY
>few|TRBV20-1
SASGTLNQPQH
>few|TRBV29-1
SVEGKGNTIY
>few|TRBV20-1
SASVPQGSLNTEAF
>NA|TRBV24-1
ATSDPDYPREETQY
>NA|TRBV30
AWSAPGIGELF
>few|TRBV15
ATSRDWGSGNTIY
>NA|TRBV19
ASEKGTGGWEPLH
>few|TRBV5-1
ASSFGTAAYTQY
>NA|TRBV16
ASSGDRGPIYEQY
>few|TRBV10-3
AISSNTEAF
>few|TRBV20-1
SANAPGQGTYEQY
>NA|TRBV6-2/TRBV6-3
ASTNRLNYGYT
>NA|TRBV9
ASSERGSGASQETQY
>many|TRBV27
ASSLGLASDTQY
>many|TRBV5-1
ASSSEKLAGVLETQY
>NA|TRBV7-2
ASSFLYSNNEQF
>NA|TRBV12-3/TRBV12-4
ATRRKGANTEAF
>NA|TRBV28
ASSPHSVHTGELF
>NA|TRBV20-1
SARVAGGPYNEQF
>few|TRBV20-1
SAGKRSAYEQY
>few|TRBV6-1
ASSPGLAGTASTDTQY
>NA|TRBV29-1
SVEWGTDEQF
>few|TRBV5-1
ASSLVSSGGVDSYNEQF
>NA|TRBV28
ASSRGGGKETQY
>NA|TRBV28
ASKRDRVLNEQF
>once|TRBV25-1
ASQQDYSYEQY
>NA|TRBV24-1
ATSDSRTVKETQY
>NA|TRBV6-1
ASSRDRESTEAF
>NA|TRBV12-3/TRBV12-4
ASRPGGALAKNIQY
>NA|TRBV10-3
AISGAGQGAYEQY
>many|TRBV6-4
ASSPRQGAYNEQF
>NA|TRBV7-8
ASSTEGGPQH
>NA|TRBV20-1
SASPAASGYEQY
>NA|TRBV20-1
SASLTGINTEAF
>NA|TRBV12-3/TRBV12-4
ASSLGGRRGEF
>NA|TRBV7-8
ASSPPRPGGYT
>NA|TRBV6-1
ASSPGLAGALYEQY
>NA|TRBV5-1
ASSLYGSNEQL
>NA|TRBV21-1
ASSKPPRANYGYT
>few|TRBV5-8
ASSSGIGYTGELF
>NA|TRBV29-1
SVEDPPHEQF
>NA|TRBV15
ATSRAGEDYGYT
>few|TRBV9
ASSKTPGQSYNEQF
>NA|TRBV9
ASSDRAGAGETQY
>many|TRBV6-1
ASRGGQMNTGELF
>NA|TRBV5-1
ASSLGGPHNSPLH
>NA|TRBV3-1
ASSQAKGGEKLF